The entry below describes one TCR beta chain. Antigen: not known. Germline V gene sequence: CDR1 SGHAT, CDR2 FQNNGV. The germline V and J ends were trimmed by 5 bases and 9 bases, with 20 bases remaining between them. The CDR3 consists of 16 residues. The data originate from a study of cytotoxic CD8 clonotypes in ibrutinib-treated CLL. Study-level background: A median about twelve months of treatment, range 6 to 36, preceded the collection of response samples.

Clones were sequenced by immunoSEQ multiplex PCR, and TCRdb holds only the in-frame ones, with some missing. The sample carries roughly 52,000 clones, approximately 51% recorded once. Study findings and constraints: Progressing and sustained-remission patients had different sampling times. Patients had baseline clonality above age-matched healthy donors, and this clonality moved with circulating CD8+ T-cell counts.

The starting material was PBMCs, obtained after 12 months of ibrutinib treatment. The origin of this receptor is a human donor with chronic lymphocytic leukemia. This chain links TRBV11-2 with TRBJ1-6; the D is unclear. The CDR3 DNA reads as TGTGCCAGCAGCGAGCGACGGCCGGGGATCGGTTCACCCCTCCACTTT. Its protein product is CASSERRPGIGSPLHF.